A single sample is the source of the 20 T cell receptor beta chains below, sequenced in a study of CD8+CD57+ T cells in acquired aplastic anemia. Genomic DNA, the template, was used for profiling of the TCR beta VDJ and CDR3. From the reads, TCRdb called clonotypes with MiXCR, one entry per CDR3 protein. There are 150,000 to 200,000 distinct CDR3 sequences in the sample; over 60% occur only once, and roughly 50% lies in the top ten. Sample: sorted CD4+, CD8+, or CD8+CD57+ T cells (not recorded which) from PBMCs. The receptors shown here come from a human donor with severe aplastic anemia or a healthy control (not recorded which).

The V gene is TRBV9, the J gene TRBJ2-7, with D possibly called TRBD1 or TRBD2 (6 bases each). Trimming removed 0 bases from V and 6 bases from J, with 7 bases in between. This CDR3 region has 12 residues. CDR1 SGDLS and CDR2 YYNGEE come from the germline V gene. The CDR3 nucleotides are TGTGCCAGCAGCGTAGAGGGGGGCGAGCAGTACTTC. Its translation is CASSVEGGEQYF.

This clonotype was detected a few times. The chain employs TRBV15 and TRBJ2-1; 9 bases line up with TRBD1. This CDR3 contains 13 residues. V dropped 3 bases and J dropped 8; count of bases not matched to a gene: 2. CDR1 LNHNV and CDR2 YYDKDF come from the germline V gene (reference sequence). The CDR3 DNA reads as TGTGCCACCAGCAGGGACAGGGGTCATGAGCAGTTCTTC. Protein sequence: CATSRDRGHEQFF.

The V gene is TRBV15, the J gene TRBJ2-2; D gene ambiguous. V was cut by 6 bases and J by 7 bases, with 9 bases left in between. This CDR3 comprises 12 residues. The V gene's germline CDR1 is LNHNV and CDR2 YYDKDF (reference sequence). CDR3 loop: CATRRVVGELFF. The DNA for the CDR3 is TGTGCCACCAGAAGGGTGGTCGGGGAGCTGTTTTTT.

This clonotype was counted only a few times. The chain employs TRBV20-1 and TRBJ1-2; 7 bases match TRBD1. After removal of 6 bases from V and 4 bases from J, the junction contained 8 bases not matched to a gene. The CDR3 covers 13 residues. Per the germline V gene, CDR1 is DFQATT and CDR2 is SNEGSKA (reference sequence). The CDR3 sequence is CSAPEAGGYGYTF. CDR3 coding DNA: TGCAGTGCCCCTGAGGCAGGGGGCTATGGCTACACCTTC.

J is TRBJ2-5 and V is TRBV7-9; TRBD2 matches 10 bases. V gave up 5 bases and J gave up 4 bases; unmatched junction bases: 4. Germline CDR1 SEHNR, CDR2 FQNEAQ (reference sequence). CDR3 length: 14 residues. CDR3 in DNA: TGTGCCAGCAGCCCTAGCGGGGGCGGAGAGACCCAGTACTTC. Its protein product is CASSPSGGGETQYF.

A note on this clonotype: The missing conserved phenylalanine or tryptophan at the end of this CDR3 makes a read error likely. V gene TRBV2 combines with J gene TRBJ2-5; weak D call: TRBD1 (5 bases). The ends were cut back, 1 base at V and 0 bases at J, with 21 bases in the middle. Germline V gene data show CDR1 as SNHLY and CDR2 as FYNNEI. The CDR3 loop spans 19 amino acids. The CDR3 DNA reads TGTGCCAGCAGTGAAGTCAGGGCCGCTTCTATGCCTGACCAAGAGACCCAGTACATC. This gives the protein CASSEVRAASMPDQETQYI.

CDR3 DNA: TGCAGTGCTAGTAGTATGCCTAGCTCCTACAATGAGCAGTTCTTC. It codes for CSASSMPSSYNEQFF. The chain employs TRBV20-1 and TRBJ2-1; no clear D. In germline, CDR1 is DFQATT, CDR2 SNEGSKA (reference sequence). The CDR3 contains 15 residues. V was cut by 3 bases and J by 0 bases, with 12 bases left in between.

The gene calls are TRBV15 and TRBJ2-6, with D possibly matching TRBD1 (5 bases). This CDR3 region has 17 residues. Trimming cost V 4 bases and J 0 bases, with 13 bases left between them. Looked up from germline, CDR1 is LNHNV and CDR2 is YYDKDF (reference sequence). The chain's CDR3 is CATSTGRTLSGANVLTF. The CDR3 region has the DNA TGTGCCACCAGCACAGGGCGTACCCTCTCTGGGGCCAACGTCCTGACTTTC. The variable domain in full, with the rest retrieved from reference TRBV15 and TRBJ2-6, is DAMVIQNPRYQVTQFGKPVTLSCSQTLNHNVMYWYQQKSSQAPKLLFHYYDKDFNNEADTPDNFQSRRPNTSFCFLDIRSPGLGDTAMYLCATSTGRTLSGANVLTFGAGSRLTVL.

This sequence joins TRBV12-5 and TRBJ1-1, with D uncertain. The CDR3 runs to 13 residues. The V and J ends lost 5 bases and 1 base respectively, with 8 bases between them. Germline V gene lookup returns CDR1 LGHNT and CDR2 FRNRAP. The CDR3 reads CASGLGKNTEAFF. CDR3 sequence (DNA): TGTGCTAGTGGTCTGGGGAAGAACACTGAAGCTTTCTTT. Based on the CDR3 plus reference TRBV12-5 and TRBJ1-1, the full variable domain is DARVTQTPRHKVTEMGQEVTMRCQPILGHNTVFWYRQTMMQGLELLAYFRNRAPLDDSGMPKDRFSAEMPDATLATLKIQPSEPRDSAVYFCASGLGKNTEAFFGQGTRLTVV.

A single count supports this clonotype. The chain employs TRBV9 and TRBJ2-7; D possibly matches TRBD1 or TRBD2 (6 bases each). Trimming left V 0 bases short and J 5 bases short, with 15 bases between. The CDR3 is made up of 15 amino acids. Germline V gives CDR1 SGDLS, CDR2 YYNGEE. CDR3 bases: TGTGCCAGCAGCGTAGATTTGGGGGGCAGGAACGAGCAGTACTTC. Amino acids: CASSVDLGGRNEQYF.

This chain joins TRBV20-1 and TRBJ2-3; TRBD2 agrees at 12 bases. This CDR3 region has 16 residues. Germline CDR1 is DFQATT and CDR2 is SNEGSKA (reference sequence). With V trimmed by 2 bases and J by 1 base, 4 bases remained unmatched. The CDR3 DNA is TGCAGTGCTAGACGTCTAGCGGGGGGGGGCACAGATACGCAGTATTTT. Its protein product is CSARRLAGGGTDTQYF.

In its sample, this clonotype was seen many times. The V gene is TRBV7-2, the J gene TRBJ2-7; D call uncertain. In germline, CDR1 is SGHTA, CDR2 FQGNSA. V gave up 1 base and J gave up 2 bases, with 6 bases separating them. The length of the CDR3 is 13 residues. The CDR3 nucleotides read TGTGCCAGCAGCTTAGTCAACCCCTACGAGCAGTACTTC. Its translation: CASSLVNPYEQYF. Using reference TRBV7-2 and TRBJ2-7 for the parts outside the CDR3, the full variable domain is GAGVSQSPSNKVTEKGKDVELRCDPISGHTALYWYRQSLGQGLEFLIYFQGNSAPDKSGLPSDRFSAERTGGSVSTLTIQRTQQEDSAVYLCASSLVNPYEQYFGPGTRLTVT.

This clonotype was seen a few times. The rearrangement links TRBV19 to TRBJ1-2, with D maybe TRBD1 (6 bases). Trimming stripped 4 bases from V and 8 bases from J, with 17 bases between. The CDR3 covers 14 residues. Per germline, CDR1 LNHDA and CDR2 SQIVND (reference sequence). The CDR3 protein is CASSSQYRVGGYTF. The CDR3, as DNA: TGTGCCAGTAGTAGCCAGTACAGGGTAGGCGGCTACACCTTC.

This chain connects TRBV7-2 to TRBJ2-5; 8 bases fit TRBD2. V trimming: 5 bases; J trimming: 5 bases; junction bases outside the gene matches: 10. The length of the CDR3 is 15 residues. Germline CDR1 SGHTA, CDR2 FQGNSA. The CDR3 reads CASSQGRGVAETQYF. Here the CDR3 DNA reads TGTGCCAGCAGCCAAGGGCGGGGGGTCGCGGAGACCCAGTACTTC.

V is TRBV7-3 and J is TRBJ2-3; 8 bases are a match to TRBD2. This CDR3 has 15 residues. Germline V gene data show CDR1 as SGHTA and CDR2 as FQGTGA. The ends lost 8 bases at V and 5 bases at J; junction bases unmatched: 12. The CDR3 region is CASSRSSGWGDTQYF. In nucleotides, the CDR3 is TGTGCCAGCTCTCGCTCTAGCGGGTGGGGAGATACGCAGTATTTT.

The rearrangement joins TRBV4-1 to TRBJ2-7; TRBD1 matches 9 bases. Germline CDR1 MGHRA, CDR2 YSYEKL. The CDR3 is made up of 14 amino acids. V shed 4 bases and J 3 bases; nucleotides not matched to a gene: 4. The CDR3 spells CASSPQGAFYEQYF. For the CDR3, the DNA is TGCGCCAGCAGCCCACAGGGGGCGTTCTACGAGCAGTACTTC.

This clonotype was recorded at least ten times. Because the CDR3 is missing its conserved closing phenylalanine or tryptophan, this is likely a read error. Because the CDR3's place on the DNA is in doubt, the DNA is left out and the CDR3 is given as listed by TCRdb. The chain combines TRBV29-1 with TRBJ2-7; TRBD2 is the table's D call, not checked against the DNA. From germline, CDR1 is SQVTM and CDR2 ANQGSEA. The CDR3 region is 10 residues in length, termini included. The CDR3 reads CSVPDTVRAG.

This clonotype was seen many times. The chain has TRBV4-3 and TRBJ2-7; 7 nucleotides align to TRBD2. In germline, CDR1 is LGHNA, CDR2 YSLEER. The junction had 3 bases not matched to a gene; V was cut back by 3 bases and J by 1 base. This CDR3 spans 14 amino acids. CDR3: CASSHSGQSYEQYF. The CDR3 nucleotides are TGCGCCAGCAGCCATAGCGGGCAATCCTACGAGCAGTACTTC.

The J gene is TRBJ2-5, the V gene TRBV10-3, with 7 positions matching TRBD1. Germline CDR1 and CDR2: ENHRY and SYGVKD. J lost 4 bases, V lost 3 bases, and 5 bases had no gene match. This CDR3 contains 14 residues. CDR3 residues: CAISEGQAGETQYF. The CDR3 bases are TGTGCCATCAGTGAAGGACAGGCCGGAGAGACCCAGTACTTC.

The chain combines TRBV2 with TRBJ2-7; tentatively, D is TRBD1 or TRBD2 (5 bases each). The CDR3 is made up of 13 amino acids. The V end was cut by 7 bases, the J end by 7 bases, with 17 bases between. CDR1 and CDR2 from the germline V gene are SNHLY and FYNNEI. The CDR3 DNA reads TGTGCCAGCATCAATCTCCGGGACCGAGAGCAGTACTTC. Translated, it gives CASINLRDREQYF.